The 27 T cell receptor beta chains below come from one sample, sequenced in a study of shared clonotypes between healthy human individuals. Measured with immunoSEQ multiplex PCR; TCRdb has only the in-frame clones, and not every one. The sample shows about 490,000 clones, roughly 85% of them seen only once. Sequenced material: PBMCs. The receptors were sampled from a woman aged 40 to 50 in good health. Some clones in this sample may be carry-over from other donors' samples.

The genes are TRBV5-8 and TRBJ2-3; unclear D gene. V was shortened by 5 bases and J by 3 bases, with 4 bases between the two germline ends. The V gene's germline CDR1 is SGHTS and CDR2 YDEGEE. The CDR3 sequence is 11 residues long. CDR3 loop: CASRSTDTQYF. The CDR3 region has the DNA TGTGCCAGCAGGTCTACAGATACGCAGTATTTT.

This rearrangement joins TRBV10-3 to TRBJ2-7, with D perhaps TRBD2 (6 bases). Trimming stripped 3 bases from V and 4 bases from J, with 13 bases between. The germline V gene has CDR1 ENHRY and CDR2 SYGVKD. CDR3 length: 14 amino acids. This chain's CDR3 is CAISDLQRAYEQYF. The CDR3 DNA reads as TGTGCCATCAGTGATTTACAGCGGGCGTACGAGCAGTACTTC.

The V call is TRBV7-2, the J call TRBJ2-1, with 7 bases matching TRBD2. The CDR3 sequence is 15 residues long. Germline CDR1 reads SGHTA; CDR2 reads FQGNSA. Trimming cost V 1 base and J 3 bases; bases outside gene matches: 3. CDR3 coding DNA: TGTGCCAGCAGCTTAGATAGCGGGCACTACAATGAGCAGTTCTTC. Translated, it gives CASSLDSGHYNEQFF.

This clone was counted ten times or more. The genes are TRBV4-1 and TRBJ2-1; D not resolved. Germline assignment: CDR1 MGHRA and CDR2 YSYEKL. The CDR3 length is 18 residues. V was pared by 1 base and J by 8 bases, with 24 bases between. CDR3 loop: CASSQGGLVAFTVHEQFF. The CDR3 DNA follows: TGCGCCAGCAGCCAAGGGGGTCTGGTGGCCTTCACCGTCCATGAGCAGTTCTTC.

This clone occurred once. The gene calls are TRBV30 and TRBJ1-5; D not certain. Germline V gene sequence: CDR1 GTSNPN, CDR2 SVGIG (reference sequence). Trimming removed 0 bases from V and 4 bases from J, with 10 bases in between. This CDR3 region has 14 residues. The CDR3 loop reads CAWSVGSYNQPQHF. The CDR3 coding sequence is TGTGCCTGGAGTGTGGGCAGTTATAATCAGCCCCAGCATTTT.

There are many counts of this clone. The chain employs TRBV11-2 and TRBJ2-3, with D perhaps TRBD2 (5 bases). Trimming shortened V by 3 bases and J by 2 bases, and 15 bases separated the two germline ends. The CDR3 loop spans 16 amino acids. Germline V lookup: CDR1 SGHAT, CDR2 FQNNGV. In nucleotides, the CDR3 is TGTGCCAGCAGCTTGTCGGAGCGGAGCTTCACAGATACGCAGTATTTT. Residues: CASSLSERSFTDTQYF.

The table lists this clone with many counts. The chain carries TRBV28 and TRBJ2-3; 10 nucleotides agree with TRBD1. Germline CDR1 and CDR2: MDHEN and SYDVKM. The ends lost 8 bases at V and 3 bases at J; junction bases unmatched: 11. There are 16 residues in the CDR3. The CDR3 nucleotides read TGTGCCAGCGGCTCCCCCTCGGGACAGGGGACAGATACGCAGTATTTT. This codes for CASGSPSGQGTDTQYF.

The CDR3 bases are TGTGCCATCAGTGAAGCTGTCGGGGGACAGGGGGGTGAAAAACTGTTTTTT. Residues: CAISEAVGGQGGEKLFF. The J gene is TRBJ1-4, the V gene TRBV10-3; 11 nucleotides match TRBD1. Germline V gene data show CDR1 as ENHRY and CDR2 as SYGVKD. The CDR3 loop spans 17 amino acids. V gave up 3 bases and J gave up 7 bases; unmatched junction bases: 10.

The V call is TRBV30, the J call TRBJ2-7, with D possibly being TRBD1 or TRBD2 (5 bases each). Germline values: CDR1 GTSNPN, CDR2 SVGIG (reference sequence). V was clipped by 5 bases and J by 5 bases, with 13 bases between them. This CDR3 has 12 residues. In DNA, the CDR3 is TGTGCCTGGGGCAGGGAGATCGACGAGCAGTACTTC. Its protein is CAWGREIDEQYF.

The rearrangement joins TRBV11-2 to TRBJ2-1, with D perhaps assigned TRBD1 or TRBD2 (5 bases each). Germline values: CDR1 SGHAT, CDR2 FQNNGV. V shed 0 bases and J shed 9 bases, with 21 bases lying between them. The CDR3 is 17 residues long. The CDR3 region is CASSLDRGGATVSEQFF. The CDR3, as DNA: TGTGCCAGCAGCTTAGATCGGGGCGGAGCCACAGTTAGTGAGCAGTTCTTC. The full variable domain, with the rest looked up from reference TRBV11-2 and TRBJ2-1, is EAGVAQSPRYKIIEKRQSVAFWCNPISGHATLYWYQQILGQGPKLLIQFQNNGVVDDSQLPKDRFSAERLKGVDSTLKIQPAKLEDSAVYLCASSLDRGGATVSEQFFGPGTRLTVL.

This chain joins TRBV4-1 and TRBJ2-2, with D uncertain. Germline V CDR1 and CDR2: MGHRA, YSYEKL. The germline V and J ends were trimmed by 0 bases and 2 bases, with 10 bases remaining between them. The CDR3 extends over 16 amino acids. CDR3 bases: TGCGCCAGCAGCCAAGATAGAGCAGGAAACACCGGGGAGCTGTTTTTT. Amino acids: CASSQDRAGNTGELFF.

The chain combines TRBV7-2 with TRBJ1-1; D is ambiguous. Trimming removed 4 bases at V and 3 bases at J, with 6 bases between. Germline CDR1 is SGHTA and CDR2 is FQGNSA. The length of the CDR3 is 12 residues. The CDR3 is CASSSRHTEAFF. CDR3 nucleotide sequence: TGTGCCAGCAGCTCGAGGCACACTGAAGCTTTCTTT.

This clone showed up just once. The chain is built from TRBV27 and TRBJ2-7; tentatively, D is TRBD2 (5 bases). Germline V gene sequence: CDR1 MNHEY, CDR2 SMNVEV (reference sequence). The CDR3 covers 14 residues. V was trimmed by 8 bases and J by 2 bases, leaving 16 bases between them. In DNA form, the CDR3 reads TGTGCCAGCGGCTCGTCGGACTTTGCCTACGAGCAGTACTTC. This codes for CASGSSDFAYEQYF.

In its sample, this clone was seen once. V is TRBV28 and J is TRBJ2-7, with 12 bases aligning to TRBD2. Germline-derived CDR1 and CDR2 are MDHEN and SYDVKM. The trim removed 4 bases at V and 3 bases at J, leaving 19 bases unmatched. The length of the CDR3 is 20 residues. The CDR3 DNA follows: TGTGCCAGCAGTTCGCACCTAGGAGCCGGACTAGCGGGAACAATCTACGAGCAGTACTTC. Translation gives CASSSHLGAGLAGTIYEQYF.

The chain employs TRBV30 and TRBJ1-1; D is perhaps TRBD1 (5 bases). Trimming shortened V by 4 bases and J by 5 bases, and 8 bases separated the two germline ends. The CDR3 is 11 residues long. Per the germline V gene, CDR1 is GTSNPN and CDR2 is SVGIG (reference sequence). CDR3 loop: CAWMDITEAFF. CDR3 sequence (DNA): TGTGCCTGGATGGACATTACTGAAGCTTTCTTT.

This chain links TRBV2 with TRBJ2-7, with 9 bases matching TRBD1. With 8 bases clipped from V and 0 bases from J, the junction kept 5 bases outside the gene matches. The length of the CDR3 is 14 residues. Per the germline V gene, CDR1 is SNHLY and CDR2 is FYNNEI. CDR3 nucleotides: TGTGCCAGCTACCGGGACAGGGTCTCCTACGAGCAGTACTTC. It translates to CASYRDRVSYEQYF.

This clone has at least ten counts. The chain has TRBV19 and TRBJ2-7, with unresolved D. V was trimmed by 1 base and J by 3 bases, leaving 13 bases between them. Germline assignment: CDR1 LNHDA and CDR2 SQIVND (reference sequence). The CDR3 covers 15 residues. The chain's CDR3 is CASSIGTAPNYEQYF. Written as DNA, the CDR3 is TGTGCCAGTAGTATAGGTACGGCACCCAACTACGAGCAGTACTTC.

This clone was picked up one time. The V and J genes are TRBV29-1 and TRBJ1-1; no clear D. Deletions cut 6 bases from V and 6 bases from J, with 20 bases between. Germline V gene sequence: CDR1 SQVTM, CDR2 ANQGSEA. The CDR3 runs to 14 residues. The CDR3 bases are TGCAGCGTCGGATCCCGGCAGTCGGAGGCTGAAGCTTTCTTT. Translation gives CSVGSRQSEAEAFF. Together with reference TRBV29-1 and TRBJ1-1, the CDR3 gives the full variable domain: SAVISQKPSRDICQRGTSLTIQCQVDSQVTMMFWYRQQPGQSLTLIATANQGSEATYESGFVIDKFPISRPNLTFSTLTVSNMSPEDSSIYLCSVGSRQSEAEAFFGQGTRLTVV.

Concerning this clone: A much larger clone lies one base from this, so it may be a read error. The chain has TRBV18 and TRBJ2-2; 7 bases fit TRBD2. CDR3 length: 15 residues. The germline gives CDR1 KGHSH, CDR2 LQKENI. This chain's CDR3 is CASSPSGTNTGGLFF. Here the CDR3 DNA reads TGTGCCAGCTCACCAAGCGGGACGAACACCGGGGGGCTGTTTTTT.

This clone appeared once. This chain uses TRBV5-1 with TRBJ2-7; D is tentatively TRBD1 or TRBD2 (6 bases each). CDR3 size: 13 residues. Germline V gene sequence: CDR1 SGHRS, CDR2 YFSETQ. V was pared by 1 base and J by 6 bases, with 11 bases between. The CDR3 sequence is CASSLSGAVEQYF. The CDR3 DNA sequence: TGCGCCAGCAGCTTGTCGGGGGCGGTCGAGCAGTACTTC.

CDR3 DNA sequence: TGTGCCTGGACTAGCGGATACCAAGAGACCCAGTACTTC. Its translation is CAWTSGYQETQYF. The chain is built from TRBV30 and TRBJ2-5; 7 bases are shared with TRBD2. CDR3 length equals 13 residues. J gave up 0 bases and V 4 bases, and 2 bases lay outside the gene matches. Germline V gene data show CDR1 as GTSNPN and CDR2 as SVGIG (reference sequence). Full variable domain (outside the CDR3, taken from reference TRBV30 and TRBJ2-5): SQTIHQWPATLVQPVGSPLSLECTVEGTSNPNLYWYRQAAGRGLQLLFYSVGIGQISSEVPQNLSASRPQDRQFILSSKKLLLSDSGFYLCAWTSGYQETQYFGPGTRLLVL.

This chain joins TRBV6-5 and TRBJ2-3, with D uncertain. Trimming took off 5 bases at V and 3 bases at J, with 9 bases between the two ends. Germline V lookup: CDR1 MNHEY, CDR2 SVGAGI. This CDR3 is built from 13 residues. The CDR3 region has the DNA TGTGCCAGCAGTCCCGACGAAACAGATACGCAGTATTTT. Protein product: CASSPDETDTQYF.

The V gene is TRBV6-5, the J gene TRBJ2-7; D possibly corresponds to TRBD2 (6 bases). The CDR3 has 14 residues. CDR1 is MNHEY, CDR2 SVGAGI, per germline. Trimming took 6 bases from V and 3 from J, leaving 15 bases between them. This CDR3 is CASSRLVGSYEQYF. CDR3 DNA: TGTGCCAGCAGCCGACTAGTTGGTAGCTACGAGCAGTACTTC.

V and J are TRBV5-1 and TRBJ2-5; 12 bases are shared with TRBD2. This CDR3 is built from 18 residues. CDR1 and CDR2 from the germline V gene are SGHRS and YFSETQ. With 0 bases clipped from V and 0 bases from J, the junction kept 6 bases outside the gene matches. CDR3 DNA sequence: TGCGCCAGCAGCTTGGGACTAGCGGGAGAGGGGTACCAAGAGACCCAGTACTTC. Translating it yields CASSLGLAGEGYQETQYF.

With respect to this clone: It is likely a read error: a sequence one base away is far more abundant. The chain uses TRBV28 and TRBJ1-1; D may be TRBD1 (5 bases). Trimming took off 8 bases at V and 7 bases at J, with 17 bases between the two ends. Germline values: CDR1 MDHEN, CDR2 SYDVKM. This CDR3 contains 13 residues. Written as DNA, the CDR3 is TGTGCCAGCGCCGGTGAGGAAAGGGGTGAAGCTTTCTTT. The encoded protein is CASAGEERGEAFF.

This clone was seen only a few times. The rearrangement links TRBV5-8 to TRBJ2-7, with D tentatively TRBD2 (6 bases). V was cut by 2 bases and J by 0 bases, with 9 bases left in between. The CDR3 is 14 residues long. Germline-derived CDR1 and CDR2 are SGHTS and YDEGEE. The CDR3 DNA reads TGTGCCAGCAGCTTTGTCGGGAGCTCCTACGAGCAGTACTTC. It translates to CASSFVGSSYEQYF. The full variable domain, completed using reference TRBV5-8 and TRBJ2-7, is EAGVTQSPTHLIKTRGQQATLRCSPISGHTSVYWYQQALGLGLQFLLWYDEGEERNRGNFPPRFSGRQFPNYSSELNVNALELEDSALYLCASSFVGSSYEQYFGPGTRLTVT.

The rearrangement uses TRBV21-1 and TRBJ2-7; the table gives TRBD2 as D, unverified against the DNA. TRBV21-1 is tagged as a pseudogene. The CDR3 is 16 amino acids. This CDR3 reads CASSKVERNGTYEQYF. The CDR3 DNA is TGTGCCAGCAGCAAAGTGGAGCGGAATGGCACCTACGAGCAGTACTTC.